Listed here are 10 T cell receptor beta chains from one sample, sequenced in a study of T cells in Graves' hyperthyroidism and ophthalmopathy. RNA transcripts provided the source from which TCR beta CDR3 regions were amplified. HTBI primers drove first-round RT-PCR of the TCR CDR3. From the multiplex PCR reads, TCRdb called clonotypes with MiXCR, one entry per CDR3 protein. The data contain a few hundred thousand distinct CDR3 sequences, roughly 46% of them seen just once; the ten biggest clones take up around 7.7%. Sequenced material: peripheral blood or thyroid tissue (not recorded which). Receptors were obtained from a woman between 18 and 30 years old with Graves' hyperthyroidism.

CDR3 DNA: TGTGCCACCAGCAGAGATGGACCGGGACAGGGCTCCTACAATGAGCAGTTCTTC. It translates to CATSRDGPGQGSYNEQFF. V and J are TRBV15 and TRBJ2-1; 9 bases fit TRBD1. CDR3 length: 18 amino acids. Germline V gene data show CDR1 as LNHNV and CDR2 as YYDKDF (reference sequence). The junction had 6 bases not matched to a gene; V was cut back by 0 bases and J by 0 bases.

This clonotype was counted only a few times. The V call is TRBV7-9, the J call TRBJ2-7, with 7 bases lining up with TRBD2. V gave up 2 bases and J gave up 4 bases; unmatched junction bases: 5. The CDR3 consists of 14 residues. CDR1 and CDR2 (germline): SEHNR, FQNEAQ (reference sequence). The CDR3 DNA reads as TGTGCCAGCAGCTTATCAACCGGGGGGTACGAGCAGTACTTC. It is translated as CASSLSTGGYEQYF.

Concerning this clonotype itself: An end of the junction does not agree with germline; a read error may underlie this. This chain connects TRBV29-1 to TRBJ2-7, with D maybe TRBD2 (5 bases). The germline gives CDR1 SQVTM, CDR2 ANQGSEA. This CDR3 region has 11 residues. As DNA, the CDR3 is TGCAGCGTTGACCTCACCGGGGAGCTGTACTTC. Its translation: CSVDLTGELYF.

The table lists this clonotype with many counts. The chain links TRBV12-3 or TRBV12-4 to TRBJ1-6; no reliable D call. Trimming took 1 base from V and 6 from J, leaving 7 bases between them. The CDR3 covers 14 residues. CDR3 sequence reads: CASSLGRSNSPLHF. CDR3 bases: TGTGCCAGCAGTTTAGGGAGGAGTAATTCACCCCTCCACTTT.

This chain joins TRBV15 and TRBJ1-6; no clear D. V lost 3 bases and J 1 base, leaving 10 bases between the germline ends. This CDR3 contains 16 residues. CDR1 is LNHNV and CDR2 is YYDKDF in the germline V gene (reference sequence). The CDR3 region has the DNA TGTGCCACCAGCAGTTACTTAGGATCCTATAATTCACCCCTCCACTTT. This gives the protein CATSSYLGSYNSPLHF.

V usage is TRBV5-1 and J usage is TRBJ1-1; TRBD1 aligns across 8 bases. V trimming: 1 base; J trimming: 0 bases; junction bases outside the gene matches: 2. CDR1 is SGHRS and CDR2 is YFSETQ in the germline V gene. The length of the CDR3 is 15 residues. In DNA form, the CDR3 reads TGCGCCAGCAGCTTGACACAGGGGGTGAACACTGAAGCTTTCTTT. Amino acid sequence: CASSLTQGVNTEAFF.

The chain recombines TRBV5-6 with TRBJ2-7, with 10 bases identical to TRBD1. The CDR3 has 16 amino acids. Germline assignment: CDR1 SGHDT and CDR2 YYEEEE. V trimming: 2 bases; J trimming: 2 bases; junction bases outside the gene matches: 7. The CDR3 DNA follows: TGTGCCAGCAGCTTAATACCGGGACAGGGGACCTACGAGCAGTACTTC. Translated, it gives CASSLIPGQGTYEQYF.

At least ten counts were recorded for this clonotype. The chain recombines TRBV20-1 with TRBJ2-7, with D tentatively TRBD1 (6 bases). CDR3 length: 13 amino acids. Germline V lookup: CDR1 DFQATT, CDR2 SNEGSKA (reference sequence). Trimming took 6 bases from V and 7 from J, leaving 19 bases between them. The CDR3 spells CSATGQSWGEQYF. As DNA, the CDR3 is TGCAGTGCGACTGGACAGTCATGGGGGGAGCAGTACTTC.

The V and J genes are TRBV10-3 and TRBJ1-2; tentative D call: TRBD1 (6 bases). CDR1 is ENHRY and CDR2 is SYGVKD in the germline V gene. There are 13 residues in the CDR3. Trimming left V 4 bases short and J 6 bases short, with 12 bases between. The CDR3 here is CAISGPGGDGYTF. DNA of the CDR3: TGTGCCATCAGTGGGCCCGGGGGCGATGGCTACACCTTC.

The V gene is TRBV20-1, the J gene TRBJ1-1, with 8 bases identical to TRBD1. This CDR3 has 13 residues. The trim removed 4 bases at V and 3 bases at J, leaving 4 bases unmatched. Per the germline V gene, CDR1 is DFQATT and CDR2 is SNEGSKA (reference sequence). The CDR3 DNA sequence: TGCAGTGCTAAGATGACAGGGGACACTGAAGCTTTCTTT. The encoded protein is CSAKMTGDTEAFF.